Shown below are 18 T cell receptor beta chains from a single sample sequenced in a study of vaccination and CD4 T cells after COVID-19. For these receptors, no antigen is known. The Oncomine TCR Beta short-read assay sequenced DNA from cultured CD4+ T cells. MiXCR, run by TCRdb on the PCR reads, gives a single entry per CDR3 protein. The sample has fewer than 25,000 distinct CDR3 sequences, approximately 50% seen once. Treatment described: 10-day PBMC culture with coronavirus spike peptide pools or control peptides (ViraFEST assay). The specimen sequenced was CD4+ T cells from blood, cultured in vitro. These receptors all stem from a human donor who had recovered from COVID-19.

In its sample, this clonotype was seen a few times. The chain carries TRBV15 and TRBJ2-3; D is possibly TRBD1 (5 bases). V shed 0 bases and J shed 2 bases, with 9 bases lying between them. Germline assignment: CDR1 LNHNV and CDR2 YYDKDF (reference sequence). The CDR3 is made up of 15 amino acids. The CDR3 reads CATSREGRVTDTQYF. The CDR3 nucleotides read TGTGCCACCAGCAGAGAGGGCAGGGTCACAGATACGCAGTATTTT. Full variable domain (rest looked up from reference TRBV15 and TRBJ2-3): DAMVIQNPRYQVTQFGKPVTLSCSQTLNHNVMYWYQQKSSQAPKLLFHYYDKDFNNEADTPDNFQSRRPNTSFCFLDIRSPGLGDTAMYLCATSREGRVTDTQYFGPGTRLTVL.

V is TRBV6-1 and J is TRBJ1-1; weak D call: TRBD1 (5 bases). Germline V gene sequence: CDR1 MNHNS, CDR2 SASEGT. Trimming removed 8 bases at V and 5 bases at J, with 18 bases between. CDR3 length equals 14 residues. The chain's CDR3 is CASWGPNGGTEAFF. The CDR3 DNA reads TGTGCCAGCTGGGGACCAAACGGGGGGACTGAAGCTTTCTTT.

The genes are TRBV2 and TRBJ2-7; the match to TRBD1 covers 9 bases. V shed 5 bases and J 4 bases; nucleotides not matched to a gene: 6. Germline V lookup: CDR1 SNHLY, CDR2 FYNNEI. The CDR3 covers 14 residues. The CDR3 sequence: CASSKQGALYEQYF. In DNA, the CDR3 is TGTGCCAGCAGTAAACAGGGGGCGTTATACGAGCAGTACTTC.

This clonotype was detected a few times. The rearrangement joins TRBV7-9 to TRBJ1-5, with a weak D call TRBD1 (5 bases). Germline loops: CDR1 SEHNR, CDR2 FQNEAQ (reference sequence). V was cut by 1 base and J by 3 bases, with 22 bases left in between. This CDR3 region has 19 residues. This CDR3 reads CASSLGSGGGFLDNQPQHF. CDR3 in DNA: TGTGCCAGCAGCTTAGGGTCTGGCGGGGGATTCTTGGACAATCAGCCCCAGCATTTT.

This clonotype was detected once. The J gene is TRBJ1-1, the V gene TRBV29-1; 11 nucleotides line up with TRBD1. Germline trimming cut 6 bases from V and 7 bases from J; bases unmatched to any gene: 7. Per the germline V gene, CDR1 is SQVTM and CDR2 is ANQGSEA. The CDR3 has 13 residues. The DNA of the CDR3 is TGCAGCGTGCCCGGACAGGGGGCTTTTGAAGCTTTCTTT. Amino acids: CSVPGQGAFEAFF.

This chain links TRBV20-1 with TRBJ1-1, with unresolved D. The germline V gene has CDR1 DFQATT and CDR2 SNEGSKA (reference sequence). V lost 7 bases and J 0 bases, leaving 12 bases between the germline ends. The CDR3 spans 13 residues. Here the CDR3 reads CSVGDPVNTEAFF. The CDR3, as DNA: TGCAGTGTCGGAGACCCAGTGAACACTGAAGCTTTCTTT.

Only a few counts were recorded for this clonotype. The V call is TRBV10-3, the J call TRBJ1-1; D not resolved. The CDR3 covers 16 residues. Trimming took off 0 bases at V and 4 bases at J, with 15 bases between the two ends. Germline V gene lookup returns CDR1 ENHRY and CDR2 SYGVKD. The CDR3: CAISESGGLSSTEAFF. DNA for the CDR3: TGTGCCATCAGTGAGTCGGGCGGCCTCAGTTCCACTGAAGCTTTCTTT.

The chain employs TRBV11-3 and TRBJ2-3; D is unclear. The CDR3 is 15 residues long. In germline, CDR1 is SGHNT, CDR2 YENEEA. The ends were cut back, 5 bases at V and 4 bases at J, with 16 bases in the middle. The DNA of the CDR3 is TGTGCCAGCAGCCGGGCGGACCACCTGGCAGATACGCAGTATTTT. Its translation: CASSRADHLADTQYF.

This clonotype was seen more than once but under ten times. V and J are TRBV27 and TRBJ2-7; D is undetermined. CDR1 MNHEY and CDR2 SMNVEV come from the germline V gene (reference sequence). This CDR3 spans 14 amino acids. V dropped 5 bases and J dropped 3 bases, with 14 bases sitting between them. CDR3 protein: CASSPTLVGYEQYF. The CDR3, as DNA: TGTGCCAGCAGTCCCACCTTGGTGGGCTACGAGCAGTACTTC.

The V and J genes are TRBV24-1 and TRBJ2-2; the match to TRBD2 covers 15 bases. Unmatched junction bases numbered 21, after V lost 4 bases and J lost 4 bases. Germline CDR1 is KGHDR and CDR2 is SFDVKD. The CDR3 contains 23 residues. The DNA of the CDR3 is TGTGCCACCAGTGAATTACCCGTATGGACTAGCGGGAGGGCCAGTCTAGGCACCGGGGAGCTGTTTTTT. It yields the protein CATSELPVWTSGRASLGTGELFF.

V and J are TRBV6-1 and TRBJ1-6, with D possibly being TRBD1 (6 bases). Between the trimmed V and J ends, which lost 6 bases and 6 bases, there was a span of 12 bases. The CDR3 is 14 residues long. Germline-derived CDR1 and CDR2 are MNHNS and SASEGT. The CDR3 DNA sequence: TGTGCCAGCAGCCGACAGGTCCCTAATTCACCCCTCCACTTT. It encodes CASSRQVPNSPLHF.

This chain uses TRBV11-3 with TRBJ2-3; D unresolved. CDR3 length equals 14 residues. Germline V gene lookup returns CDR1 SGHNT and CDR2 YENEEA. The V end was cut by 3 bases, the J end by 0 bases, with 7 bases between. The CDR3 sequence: CASSLLSSTDTQYF. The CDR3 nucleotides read TGTGCCAGCAGCTTGCTTTCTAGCACAGATACGCAGTATTTT.

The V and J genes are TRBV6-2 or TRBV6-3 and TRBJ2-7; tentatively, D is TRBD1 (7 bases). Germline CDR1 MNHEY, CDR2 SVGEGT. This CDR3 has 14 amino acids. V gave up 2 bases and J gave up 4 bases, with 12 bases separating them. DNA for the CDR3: TGTGCCAGCAGTTACCCCCCAGGGGGGTACGAGCAGTACTTC. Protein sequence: CASSYPPGGYEQYF.

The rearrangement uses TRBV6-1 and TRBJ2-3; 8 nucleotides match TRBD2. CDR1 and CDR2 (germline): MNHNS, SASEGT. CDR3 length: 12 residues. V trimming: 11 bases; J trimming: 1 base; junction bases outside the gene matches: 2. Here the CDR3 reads CAAGGGTDTQYF. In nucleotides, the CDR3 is TGTGCCGCGGGAGGAGGCACAGATACGCAGTATTTT.

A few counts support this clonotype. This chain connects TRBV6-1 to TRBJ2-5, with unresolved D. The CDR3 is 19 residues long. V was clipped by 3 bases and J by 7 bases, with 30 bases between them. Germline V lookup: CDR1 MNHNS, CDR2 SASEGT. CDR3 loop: CASSDRRLDWTLGFSTQYF. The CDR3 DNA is TGTGCCAGCAGTGATCGTCGACTTGATTGGACCCTTGGATTCTCGACCCAGTACTTC.

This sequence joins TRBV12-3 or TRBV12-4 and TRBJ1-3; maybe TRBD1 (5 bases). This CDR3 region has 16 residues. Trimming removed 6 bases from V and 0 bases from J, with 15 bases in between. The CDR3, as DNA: TGTGCCAGCAGGCAGACCGGGACGGTCTCTGGAAACACCATATATTTT. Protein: CASRQTGTVSGNTIYF.

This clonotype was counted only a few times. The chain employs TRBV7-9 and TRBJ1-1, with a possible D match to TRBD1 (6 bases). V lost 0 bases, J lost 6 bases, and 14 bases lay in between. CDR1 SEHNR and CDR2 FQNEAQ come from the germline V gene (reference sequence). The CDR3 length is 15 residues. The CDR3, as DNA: TGTGCCAGCAGCTTAGCTGGACAGTCGAAGGCTGAAGCTTTCTTT. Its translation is CASSLAGQSKAEAFF.

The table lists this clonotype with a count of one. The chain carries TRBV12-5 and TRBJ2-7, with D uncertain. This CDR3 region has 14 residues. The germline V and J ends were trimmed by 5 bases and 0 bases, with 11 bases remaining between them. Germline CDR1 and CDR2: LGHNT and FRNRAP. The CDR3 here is CASGRPGGSYEQYF. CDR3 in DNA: TGTGCTAGTGGTCGACCCGGCGGCTCCTACGAGCAGTACTTC. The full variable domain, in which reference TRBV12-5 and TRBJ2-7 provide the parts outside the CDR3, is DARVTQTPRHKVTEMGQEVTMRCQPILGHNTVFWYRQTMMQGLELLAYFRNRAPLDDSGMPKDRFSAEMPDATLATLKIQPSEPRDSAVYFCASGRPGGSYEQYFGPGTRLTVT.